This TCR beta chain was obtained from a study of blood T cells in healthy people across ages. CDR1 and CDR2 (germline): SGHRS, YFSETQ. The CDR3 covers 16 residues. With V trimmed by 6 bases and J by 1 base, 11 bases remained unmatched. Sample-barcoded 5' priming and a J-beta primer mix drove a second PCR of roughly 6 to 12 cycles. Using its own MiXCR run on the 5' RACE reads, TCRdb lists one record per CDR3 protein. This table holds 1,100,000 or so distinct CDR3 sequences, 40% to 50% found once. The clonotype was recovered from a woman aged 60-70 years in good health. The sequenced sample consisted of blood. The gene calls are TRBV5-1 and TRBJ2-3; 7 nucleotides match TRBD1. The CDR3 region has the DNA TGCGCCAGCAACCCGGGTTTTGGGACAGGCACAGATACGCAGTATTTT. Translated, it gives CASNPGFGTGTDTQYF.